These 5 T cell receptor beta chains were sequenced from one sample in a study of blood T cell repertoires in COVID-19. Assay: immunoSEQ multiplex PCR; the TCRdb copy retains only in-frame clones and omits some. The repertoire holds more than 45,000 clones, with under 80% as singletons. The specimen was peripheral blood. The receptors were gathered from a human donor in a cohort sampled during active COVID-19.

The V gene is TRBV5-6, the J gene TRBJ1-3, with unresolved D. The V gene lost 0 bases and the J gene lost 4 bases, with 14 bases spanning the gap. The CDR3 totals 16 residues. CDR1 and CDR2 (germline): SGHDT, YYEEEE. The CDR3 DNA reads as TGTGCCAGCAGCTTGGGAATCGCCCAGAAGGGAAACACCATATATTTT. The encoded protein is CASSLGIAQKGNTIYF.

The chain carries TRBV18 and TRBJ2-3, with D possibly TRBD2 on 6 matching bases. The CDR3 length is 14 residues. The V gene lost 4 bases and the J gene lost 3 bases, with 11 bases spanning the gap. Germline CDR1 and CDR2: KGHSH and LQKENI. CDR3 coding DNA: TGTGCCAGCTCACTTCAGCGGGCGACAGATACGCAGTATTTT. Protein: CASSLQRATDTQYF.

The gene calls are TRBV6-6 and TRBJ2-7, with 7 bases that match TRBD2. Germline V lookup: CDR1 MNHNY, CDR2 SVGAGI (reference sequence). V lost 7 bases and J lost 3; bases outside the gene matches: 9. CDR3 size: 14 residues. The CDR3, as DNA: TGTGCCAGCACCCAGTTCCAGCGGGACTACGAGCAGTACTTC. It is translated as CASTQFQRDYEQYF.

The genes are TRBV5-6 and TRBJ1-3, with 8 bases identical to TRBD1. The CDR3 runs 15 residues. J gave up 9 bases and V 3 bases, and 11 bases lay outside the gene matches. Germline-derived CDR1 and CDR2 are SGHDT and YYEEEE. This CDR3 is CASSSRRTGSATIYF. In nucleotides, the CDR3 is TGTGCCAGCAGCTCTAGGAGGACAGGGTCAGCCACCATATATTTT.

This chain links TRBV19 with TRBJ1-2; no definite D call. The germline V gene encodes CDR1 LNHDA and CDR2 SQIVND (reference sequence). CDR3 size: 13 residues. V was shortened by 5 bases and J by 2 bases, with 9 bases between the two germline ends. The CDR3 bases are TGTGCCAGTAGTGCTACAGTGAACTATGGCTACACCTTC. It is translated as CASSATVNYGYTF.